This TCR beta chain is drawn from a study of a mutant IDH1 vaccine in newly diagnosed glioma. Time point in this sample: week 35, safety follow-up. Every single dose of the vaccine, 300 ug of mutant IDH1 20-mer peptide, came with topical imiquimod. Sequenced by immunoSEQ multiplex PCR; TCRdb stores in-frame clones only, minus some. The sample records over 45,000 clones, roughly 92% being singletons. With regard to this clone: Its antigen remains unknown.

The CDR3 extends over 21 amino acids. Germline CDR1 reads MGHRA; CDR2 reads YSYEKL. V trimming: 3 bases; J trimming: 0 bases; junction bases outside the gene matches: 22. This chain joins TRBV4-1 and TRBJ1-1; 7 bases match TRBD1. The TCR sequence derives from a man aged 50 or older with glioma. This material consisted of PBMCs, taken from a glioma patient whose treatment included an IDH1 peptide vaccine. The CDR3 sequence: CASSHRRSDRSPFLMNTEAFF. The CDR3 DNA sequence: TGCGCCAGCAGCCATAGAAGGTCGGACAGGAGTCCGTTTTTGATGAACACTGAAGCTTTCTTT.